These T cell receptor beta chains were read from a single sample in a study of molecular identifiers for immune sequencing clone quantification. TCRdb itself ran the PCR reads through MiXCR, one entry per CDR3 protein. This sample has 460,000 or so distinct CDR3 sequences; around 25% occur once, and the top ten carry around 0.78%. The specimen sequenced was naive CD8+ T cells from blood, with Jurkat cell RNA spiked in. The receptors shown here come from a human donor in good health. Some libraries in this study had Jurkat cell RNA spiked in. CDR3s include the opening cysteine and the closing phenylalanine or tryptophan. A D gene is named only where the DNA matches it firmly. The size field is filled for only some rows; it gives once, few, many or a size class.

cdr3_aa,cdr3_nt,clone_size,j_call,d_call,v_call
CASSMVGAFNTEAFF,TGTGCCAGTAGTATGGTGGGGGCTTTTAACACTGAAGCTTTCTTT,once,TRBJ1-1,.,TRBV19
CASSDSGLQGGRFTEAFF,TGTGCCAGCAGTGACTCAGGACTACAGGGAGGGCGGTTCACTGAAGCTTTCTTT,.,TRBJ1-1,.,TRBV6-4
CASSFRGAAKNIQYF,TGTGCCAGCAGTTTTCGGGGGGCGGCCAAAAACATTCAGTACTTC,.,TRBJ2-4,.,TRBV28
CASSRASGRSDEQYF,TGTGCCAGCAGTCGCGCTAGCGGGAGAAGCGACGAGCAGTACTTC,many,TRBJ2-7,TRBD2,TRBV6-5
CSVGEAGYEQFF,TGCAGCGTTGGTGAAGCAGGGTATGAGCAGTTCTTC,.,TRBJ2-1,.,TRBV29-1
CASSLDRGFGELFF,TGTGCCAGCAGCTTAGATCGCGGATTCGGGGAGCTGTTTTTT,few,TRBJ2-2,.,TRBV7-9
CASSGDRANTGELFF,TGTGCCAGCAGCGGGGACAGGGCGAACACCGGGGAGCTGTTTTTT,.,TRBJ2-2,TRBD1,TRBV2
CASSQGGTLLYEQYF,TGCGCCAGCAGCCAAGGAGGGACACTCCTTTACGAGCAGTACTTC,few,TRBJ2-7,.,TRBV4-1
CASSPTGGAETQYF,TGTGCCAGCAGCCCCACAGGGGGCGCAGAGACCCAGTACTTC,few,TRBJ2-5,TRBD1,TRBV2
CASSQWTQSADTQYF,TGTGCCAGCAGCCAATGGACCCAGAGCGCAGATACGCAGTATTTT,.,TRBJ2-3,.,TRBV6-2/TRBV6-3
CASNPGSANTGELFF,TGTGCCAGCAACCCGGGCTCCGCGAACACCGGGGAGCTGTTTTTT,.,TRBJ2-2,.,TRBV9
CATSDSAGNSGETQYF,TGTGCCACCAGTGACTCAGCGGGAAACAGCGGGGAGACCCAGTACTTC,.,TRBJ2-5,TRBD2,TRBV24-1
CASSLRAAETQYF,TGTGCCAGCAGCTTAAGAGCGGCAGAGACCCAGTACTTC,.,TRBJ2-5,.,TRBV5-4
CASSLKGEETQYF,TGTGCCAGCAGCTTAAAAGGGGAAGAGACCCAGTACTTC,.,TRBJ2-5,.,TRBV7-9
CAWSPGTSGEDTQYF,TGTGCCTGGAGTCCCGGGACTAGCGGGGAGGATACGCAGTATTTT,few,TRBJ2-3,TRBD2,TRBV30
CASSSTSGGTDTQYF,TGTGCCAGCAGCTCGACTAGCGGGGGCACAGATACGCAGTATTTT,many,TRBJ2-3,TRBD2,TRBV7-9
CASSQDRYRGTGELFF,TGCGCCAGCAGCCAAGATAGGTACAGGGGCACCGGGGAGCTGTTTTTT,.,TRBJ2-2,TRBD1,TRBV4-3
CASSRDRYYEQYF,TGTGCCAGCAGCCGGGACAGATACTACGAGCAGTACTTC,many,TRBJ2-7,TRBD1,TRBV4-2
CASERGASSTDTQYF,TGTGCCAGCGAGCGAGGAGCCTCCAGCACAGATACGCAGTATTTT,many,TRBJ2-3,.,TRBV9
CASSERASIQYF,TGTGCCAGTAGTGAGCGTGCAAGCATTCAGTACTTC,few,TRBJ2-4,.,TRBV19
CASSQTLTGELFF,TGTGCCAGCAGCCAAACCCTCACCGGGGAGCTGTTTTTT,.,TRBJ2-2,.,TRBV16
CASSQDQRYRNSPLHF,TGCGCCAGCAGCCAAGATCAACGGTATCGGAATTCACCCCTCCACTTT,many,TRBJ1-6,.,TRBV4-1
CASSGRRRASTGTQYF,TGTGCCAGCAGCGGCCGACGGAGAGCTAGCACAGGTACGCAGTATTTT,.,TRBJ2-3,.,TRBV6-5
CAWTAAVSTDTQYF,TGTGCCTGGACGGCAGCGGTTAGCACAGATACGCAGTATTTT,many,TRBJ2-3,.,TRBV30
CASSLIGNEQFF,TGTGCCAGCAGCTTAATTGGAAATGAGCAGTTCTTC,.,TRBJ2-1,.,TRBV11-2
CASTPDGVVREKLFF,TGTGCCAGCACCCCCGACGGGGTGGTACGTGAAAAACTGTTTTTT,few,TRBJ1-4,.,TRBV27
CASRKDDSSYNEQFF,TGTGCCAGCAGAAAGGACGACAGCTCCTACAATGAGCAGTTCTTC,few,TRBJ2-1,.,TRBV5-5